Following are 9 T cell receptor beta chains from one sample sequenced in a study of identifying expanded T cells in peripheral blood. The data were produced by immunoSEQ multiplex PCR, yet TCRdb's version contains in-frame clones alone and is incomplete. The table includes roughly 100,000 clones, 70% to 90% detected once. Sequences were obtained from blood. All receptors derive from a person aged 18-70 years in good health.

V and J are TRBV19 and TRBJ2-3, with 9 bases identical to TRBD2. The junction had 11 bases not matched to a gene; V was cut back by 7 bases and J by 3 bases. This CDR3 comprises 16 residues. CDR1 and CDR2 from the germline V gene are LNHDA and SQIVND (reference sequence). Here the CDR3 reads CASTLSGSGVTDTQYF. The CDR3 DNA follows: TGTGCCAGTACCCTTAGCGGGAGCGGGGTAACAGATACGCAGTATTTT.

The chain uses TRBV4-3 and TRBJ2-4; possible D gene TRBD1, 5 bases. Germline V gives CDR1 LGHNA, CDR2 YSLEER. There are 13 residues in the CDR3. Trimming took 0 bases from V and 7 from J, leaving 7 bases between them. CDR3 loop: CASSQDRQNIQYF. In DNA, the CDR3 is TGCGCCAGCAGCCAAGATAGACAGAACATTCAGTACTTC.

The chain recombines TRBV6-5 with TRBJ2-7; 10 nucleotides line up with TRBD2. The CDR3 consists of 15 residues. CDR1 and CDR2 from the germline V gene are MNHEY and SVGAGI. The V gene end was trimmed by 6 bases and the J gene end by 0 bases; junction bases not matched to a gene: 5. CDR3 loop: CASRKAGGSSYEQYF. The CDR3 DNA is TGTGCCAGCAGGAAAGCGGGAGGGAGCTCCTACGAGCAGTACTTC.

A few counts support this clone. The rearrangement joins TRBV29-1 to TRBJ1-2; no clear D. Trimming left V 4 bases short and J 6 bases short, with 6 bases between. Germline V gene lookup returns CDR1 SQVTM and CDR2 ANQGSEA. The CDR3 length is 10 residues. The chain's CDR3 is CSVVGDGYTF. Written as DNA, the CDR3 is TGCAGCGTTGTCGGGGATGGCTACACCTTC. The full variable domain, in which reference TRBV29-1 and TRBJ1-2 provide the parts outside the CDR3, is SAVISQKPSRDICQRGTSLTIQCQVDSQVTMMFWYRQQPGQSLTLIATANQGSEATYESGFVIDKFPISRPNLTFSTLTVSNMSPEDSSIYLCSVVGDGYTFGSGTRLTVV.

The V and J genes are TRBV9 and TRBJ2-7; 10 bases agree with TRBD1. Germline CDR1 reads SGDLS; CDR2 reads YYNGEE. This CDR3 has 16 amino acids. The J segment lost 2 bases and the V segment lost 2 bases, leaving 7 bases of the junction unmatched. CDR3 bases: TGTGCCAGCAGCGTCGGACATGGACAGGGGGCCTACGAGCAGTACTTC. Protein product: CASSVGHGQGAYEQYF.

The sample holds a few counts of this clone. The chain links TRBV4-1 to TRBJ2-5; unclear D gene. V lost 2 bases to trimming and J lost 8 bases, with 12 bases between them. Germline V lookup: CDR1 MGHRA, CDR2 YSYEKL. The CDR3 extends over 13 amino acids. CDR3 nucleotides: TGCGCCAGCAGCCAACTCGGGCTTTCCACCCAGTACTTC. Amino acid sequence: CASSQLGLSTQYF.

CDR3 DNA sequence: TGCGCCAGCAGCCAAGCGGGCACAGTAGCACCCCTCCACTTT. Residues: CASSQAGTVAPLHF. This chain uses TRBV4-3 with TRBJ1-6; D is uncertain. CDR1 LGHNA and CDR2 YSLEER come from the germline V gene. The CDR3 runs to 14 residues. V gave up 1 base and J gave up 11 bases, with 12 bases separating them.

The chain is built from TRBV7-9 and TRBJ1-4; 8 bases fit TRBD1. This CDR3 is built from 16 residues. Trimming took 5 bases from V and 6 from J; bases not matched to a gene: 11. Germline CDR1 is SEHNR and CDR2 is FQNEAQ (reference sequence). The CDR3 DNA sequence: TGTGCCAGCAGCATCGCATACAGGGGGGTTTATGAAAAACTGTTTTTT. Translation: CASSIAYRGVYEKLFF.

The chain is built from TRBV5-6 and TRBJ2-1; a weak D match, TRBD1 (6 bases). V lost 2 bases, J lost 14 bases, and 17 bases lay in between. The CDR3 runs 13 residues. CDR1 SGHDT and CDR2 YYEEEE come from the germline V gene. CDR3 protein: CASSLRTVQGEFF. DNA for the CDR3: TGTGCCAGCAGCTTACGGACAGTCCAAGGAGAGTTCTTC.